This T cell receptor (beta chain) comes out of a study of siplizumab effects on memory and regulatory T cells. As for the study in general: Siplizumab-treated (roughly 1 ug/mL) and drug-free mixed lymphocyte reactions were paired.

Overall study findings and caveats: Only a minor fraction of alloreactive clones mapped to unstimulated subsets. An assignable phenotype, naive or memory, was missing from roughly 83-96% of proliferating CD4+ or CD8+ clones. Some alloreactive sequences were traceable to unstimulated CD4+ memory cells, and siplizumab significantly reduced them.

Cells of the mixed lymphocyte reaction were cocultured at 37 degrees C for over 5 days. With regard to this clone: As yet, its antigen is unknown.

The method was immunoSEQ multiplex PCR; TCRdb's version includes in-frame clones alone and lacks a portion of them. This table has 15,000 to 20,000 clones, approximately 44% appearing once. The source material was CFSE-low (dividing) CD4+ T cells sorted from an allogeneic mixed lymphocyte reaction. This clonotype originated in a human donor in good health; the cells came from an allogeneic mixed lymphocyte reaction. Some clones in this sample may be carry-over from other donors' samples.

The CDR3 here is CASSPPMRREAFF. The CDR3 bases are TGTGCCAGCTCACCACCGATGAGGAGGGAAGCTTTCTTT. The V and J genes are TRBV18 and TRBJ1-1; D remains ambiguous. The ends were cut back, 0 bases at V and 8 bases at J, with 10 bases in the middle. Germline V gene sequence: CDR1 KGHSH, CDR2 LQKENI. The CDR3 is made up of 13 amino acids.